These T cell receptor beta chains were read from a single sample in a study of cytomegalovirus exposure and HLA in healthy donors. The assay was immunoSEQ multiplex PCR, and TCRdb's table has in-frame clones only and misses some. Of 140,000 to 150,000 clones listed, 60% to 85% are singletons. Material for sequencing was PBMCs. The receptors here all came from a man aged 30 to 45 in good health and CMV-seronegative. The CDR3 runs from the conserved cysteine through the conserved F or W. The order of the fields is V gene, clone size, J gene, D gene, CDR3 DNA, CDR3 protein. The D gene is left open where the match is weak. Part of the rows lack a size; the others show once, few, many or a class for expanded clones.

V gene: TRBV7-2; clone size: once; J gene: TRBJ2-5; D gene: TRBD2; CDR3 DNA: TGTGCCAGCAGCTCCACTAGCGGGAGCTACCAAGAGACCCAGTACTTC; CDR3 protein: CASSSTSGSYQETQYF
V gene: TRBV23-1; clone size: -; J gene: TRBJ1-5; D gene: -; CDR3 DNA: TGCGCCAGCATCTTAGTGCTTCAGCCCCAGCATTTT; CDR3 protein: CASILVLQPQHF
V gene: TRBV6-5; clone size: -; J gene: TRBJ1-1; D gene: -; CDR3 DNA: TGTGCCAGCAGACCCGCTGCAAGGGGGAACACTGAAGCTTTCTTT; CDR3 protein: CASRPAARGNTEAFF
V gene: TRBV6-5; clone size: -; J gene: TRBJ1-1; D gene: -; CDR3 DNA: TGTGCCAGCAGTTCCGGACCCGACCAGAGGGACACTGAAGCTTTCTTT; CDR3 protein: CASSSGPDQRDTEAFF
V gene: TRBV7-8; clone size: -; J gene: TRBJ2-7; D gene: TRBD1; CDR3 DNA: TGTGCCAGCAGCTTAGAGACAGGGAGCTCCTACGAGCAGTACTTC; CDR3 protein: CASSLETGSSYEQYF
V gene: TRBV28; clone size: -; J gene: TRBJ1-1; D gene: -; CDR3 DNA: TGTGCCAGCAGTTGGCTGAACACTGAAGCTTTCTTT; CDR3 protein: CASSWLNTEAFF
V gene: TRBV2; clone size: -; J gene: TRBJ1-1; D gene: -; CDR3 DNA: TGTGCCGAACAGGGACTGAACACTGAAGCTTTCTTT; CDR3 protein: CAEQGLNTEAFF
V gene: TRBV2; clone size: -; J gene: TRBJ2-1; D gene: TRBD2; CDR3 DNA: TGTGCCAGCATTGTACTAGCGGGGGTCCTAAAGTTCTTC; CDR3 protein: CASIVLAGVLKFF
V gene: TRBV2; clone size: -; J gene: TRBJ2-7; D gene: TRBD2; CDR3 DNA: TGTGCCAGCAGTTGGACTAGCGGCGAGCAGTACTTC; CDR3 protein: CASSWTSGEQYF
V gene: TRBV29-1; clone size: once; J gene: TRBJ2-7; D gene: -; CDR3 DNA: TGCAGCGCAGCGGACCATAAGCAGTACGAGCAGTACTTC; CDR3 protein: CSAADHKQYEQYF
V gene: TRBV5-1; clone size: few; J gene: TRBJ2-7; D gene: TRBD1; CDR3 DNA: TGCGCCAGCGGATCGGGGACAGCGGCCTCCTACGAGCAGTACTTC; CDR3 protein: CASGSGTAASYEQYF
V gene: TRBV27; clone size: once; J gene: TRBJ2-6; D gene: -; CDR3 DNA: TGTGCCAGCAGTTTCGGCGGTAGCTCTGGGGCCAACGTCCTGACTTTC; CDR3 protein: CASSFGGSSGANVLTF
V gene: TRBV19; clone size: -; J gene: TRBJ2-5; D gene: TRBD2; CDR3 DNA: TGTGCCAGTAGCGGGTATGAACTAGCGGGGCAAGAGACCCAGTACTTC; CDR3 protein: CASSGYELAGQETQYF
V gene: TRBV19; clone size: -; J gene: TRBJ2-5; D gene: TRBD2; CDR3 DNA: TGTGCCAGTAGCCGGACTAGCGGGAGTCAAGAGACCCAGTACTTC; CDR3 protein: CASSRTSGSQETQYF
V gene: TRBV7-3; clone size: -; J gene: TRBJ2-1; D gene: TRBD1; CDR3 DNA: TGTGCCAGCAGCACTCTGGGGACAGGGGGATACAATGAGCAGTTCTTC; CDR3 protein: CASSTLGTGGYNEQFF
V gene: TRBV4-2; clone size: -; J gene: TRBJ1-2; D gene: -; CDR3 DNA: TGTGCCAGCAGCCAAGAAGGGGATAACTATGGCTACACCTTC; CDR3 protein: CASSQEGDNYGYTF
V gene: TRBV11-2; clone size: -; J gene: TRBJ2-3; D gene: TRBD2; CDR3 DNA: TGTGCCAGCACCTGGGCTAGCGGCTACACAGATACGCAGTATTTT; CDR3 protein: CASTWASGYTDTQYF
V gene: TRBV30; clone size: -; J gene: TRBJ2-1; D gene: TRBD2; CDR3 DNA: TGTGCCTTTACCGGGCTAGCGGGAGACTCCTACAATGAGCAGTTCTTC; CDR3 protein: CAFTGLAGDSYNEQFF
V gene: TRBV5-4; clone size: -; J gene: TRBJ2-6; D gene: TRBD1; CDR3 DNA: TGTGCCAGCAGCACTCGACAGGGGACTGGCGGGGCCAACGTCCTGACTTTC; CDR3 protein: CASSTRQGTGGANVLTF
V gene: TRBV9; clone size: -; J gene: TRBJ2-1; D gene: -; CDR3 DNA: TGTGCCAGCAGCGTTAGGCAGGCGTCCTACAATGAGCAGTTCTTC; CDR3 protein: CASSVRQASYNEQFF
V gene: TRBV27; clone size: -; J gene: TRBJ2-4; D gene: TRBD2; CDR3 DNA: TGTGCCAGCAGTTTCGGACTAGCGGGGGGGGCCAAAAACATTCAGTACTTC; CDR3 protein: CASSFGLAGGAKNIQYF
V gene: TRBV7-9; clone size: few; J gene: TRBJ2-2; D gene: TRBD2; CDR3 DNA: TGTGCCAGCAGCTTAACTAGCGGTAACACCGGGGAGCTGTTTTTT; CDR3 protein: CASSLTSGNTGELFF
V gene: TRBV14; clone size: -; J gene: TRBJ1-1; D gene: -; CDR3 DNA: TGTGCCAGCAGCCAACAGCCACAGGGAAGTACTGAAGCTTTCTTT; CDR3 protein: CASSQQPQGSTEAFF
V gene: TRBV7-9; clone size: once; J gene: TRBJ1-1; D gene: -; CDR3 DNA: TGTGCCAGCAGCCCCCCTACAGGGTTGAACACTGAAGCTTTCTTT; CDR3 protein: CASSPPTGLNTEAFF
V gene: TRBV28; clone size: -; J gene: TRBJ2-7; D gene: -; CDR3 DNA: TGTGCCAGCAGTTTAGAGGCATTCCCATCCTACGAGCAGTACTTC; CDR3 protein: CASSLEAFPSYEQYF
V gene: TRBV9; clone size: few; J gene: TRBJ2-3; D gene: TRBD2; CDR3 DNA: TGTGCCAGCAGCGCTCCCGGGACTACGGGTGATACGCAGTATTTT; CDR3 protein: CASSAPGTTGDTQYF
V gene: TRBV5-6; clone size: -; J gene: TRBJ2-7; D gene: -; CDR3 DNA: TGTGCCAGCAACTTAGGGGGGGAGGCCTTCTACGAGCAGTACTTC; CDR3 protein: CASNLGGEAFYEQYF
V gene: TRBV19; clone size: -; J gene: TRBJ2-1; D gene: -; CDR3 DNA: TGTGCCAGTAGTACGACAGGTTACAATGAGCAGTTCTTC; CDR3 protein: CASSTTGYNEQFF
V gene: TRBV5-4; clone size: -; J gene: TRBJ1-1; D gene: TRBD1; CDR3 DNA: TGTGCCAGCAGTAGGTGGGACAGGGCGAACACTGAAGCTTTCTTT; CDR3 protein: CASSRWDRANTEAFF
V gene: TRBV7-2; clone size: -; J gene: TRBJ1-1; D gene: -; CDR3 DNA: TGTGCCAGCAGCTTAGTAAGGGGGAGGAACACTGAAGCTTTCTTT; CDR3 protein: CASSLVRGRNTEAFF
V gene: TRBV11-3; clone size: -; J gene: TRBJ2-3; D gene: TRBD2; CDR3 DNA: TGTGCCAGCAGCCCGACTAGCGTCACAGATACGCAGTATTTT; CDR3 protein: CASSPTSVTDTQYF
V gene: TRBV7-9; clone size: few; J gene: TRBJ1-1; D gene: -; CDR3 DNA: TGTGCCAGCAGCTTAGAAGGGCTAGGGGTGAACACTGAAGCTTTCTTT; CDR3 protein: CASSLEGLGVNTEAFF
V gene: TRBV6-5; clone size: -; J gene: TRBJ1-2; D gene: -; CDR3 DNA: TGTGCCAGCAGTTTAGGGGGGGCTTCGCGTGGCTACACCTTC; CDR3 protein: CASSLGGASRGYTF
V gene: TRBV7-2; clone size: once; J gene: TRBJ1-2; D gene: TRBD1; CDR3 DNA: TGTGCCAGCAGCGAAACAGGGGGCGCAGATGGCTACACCTTC; CDR3 protein: CASSETGGADGYTF
V gene: TRBV7-9; clone size: -; J gene: TRBJ2-7; D gene: TRBD1; CDR3 DNA: TGTGCCAGCAGCTTAGAAACCGGGACAGGAGCCTACGAGCAGTACTTC; CDR3 protein: CASSLETGTGAYEQYF